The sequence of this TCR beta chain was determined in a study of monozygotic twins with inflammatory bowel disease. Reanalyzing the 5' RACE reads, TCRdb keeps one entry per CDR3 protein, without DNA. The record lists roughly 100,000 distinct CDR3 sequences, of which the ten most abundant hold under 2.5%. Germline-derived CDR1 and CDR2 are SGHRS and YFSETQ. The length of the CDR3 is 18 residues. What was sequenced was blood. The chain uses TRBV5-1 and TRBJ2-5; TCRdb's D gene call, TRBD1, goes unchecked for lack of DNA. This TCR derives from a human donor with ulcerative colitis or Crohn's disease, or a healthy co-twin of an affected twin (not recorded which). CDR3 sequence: CASSANGRRQGTAETQYF.